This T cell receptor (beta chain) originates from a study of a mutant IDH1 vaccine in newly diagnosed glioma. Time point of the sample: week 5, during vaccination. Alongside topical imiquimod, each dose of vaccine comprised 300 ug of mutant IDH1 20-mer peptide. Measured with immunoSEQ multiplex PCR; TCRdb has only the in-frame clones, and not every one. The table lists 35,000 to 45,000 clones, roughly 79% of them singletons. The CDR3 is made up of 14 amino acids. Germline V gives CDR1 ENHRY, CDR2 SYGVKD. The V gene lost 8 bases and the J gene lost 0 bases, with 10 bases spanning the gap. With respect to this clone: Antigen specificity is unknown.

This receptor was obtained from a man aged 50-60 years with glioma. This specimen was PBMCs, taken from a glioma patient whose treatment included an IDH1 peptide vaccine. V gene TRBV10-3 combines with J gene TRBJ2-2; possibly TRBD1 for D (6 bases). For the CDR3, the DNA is TGTGCCATCGGGGGCGGAACGAACACCGGGGAGCTGTTTTTT. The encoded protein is CAIGGGTNTGELFF.